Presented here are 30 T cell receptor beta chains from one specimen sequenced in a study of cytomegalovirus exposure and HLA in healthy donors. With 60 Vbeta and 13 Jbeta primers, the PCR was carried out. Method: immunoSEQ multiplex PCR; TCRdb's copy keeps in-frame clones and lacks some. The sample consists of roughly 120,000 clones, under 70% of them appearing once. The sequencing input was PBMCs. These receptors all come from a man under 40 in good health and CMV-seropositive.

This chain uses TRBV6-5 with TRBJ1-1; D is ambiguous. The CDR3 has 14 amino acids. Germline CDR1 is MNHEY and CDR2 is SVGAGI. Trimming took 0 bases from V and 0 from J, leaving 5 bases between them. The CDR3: CASSYSSVNTEAFF. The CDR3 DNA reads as TGTGCCAGCAGTTACTCATCGGTGAACACTGAAGCTTTCTTT.

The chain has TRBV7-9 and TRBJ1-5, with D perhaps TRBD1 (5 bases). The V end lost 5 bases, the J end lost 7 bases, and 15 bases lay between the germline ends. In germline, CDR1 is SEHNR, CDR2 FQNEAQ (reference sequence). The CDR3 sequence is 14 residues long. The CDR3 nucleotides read TGTGCCAGCAGCCGCGGGGGGGAGGGACAGCCCCAGCATTTT. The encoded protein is CASSRGGEGQPQHF.

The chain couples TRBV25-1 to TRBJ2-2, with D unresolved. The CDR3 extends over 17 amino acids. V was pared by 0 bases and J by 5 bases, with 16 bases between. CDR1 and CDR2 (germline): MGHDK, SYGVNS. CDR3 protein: CASSEYFRQEKTGELFF. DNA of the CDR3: TGTGCCAGCAGTGAATATTTTCGGCAGGAAAAGACCGGGGAGCTGTTTTTT.

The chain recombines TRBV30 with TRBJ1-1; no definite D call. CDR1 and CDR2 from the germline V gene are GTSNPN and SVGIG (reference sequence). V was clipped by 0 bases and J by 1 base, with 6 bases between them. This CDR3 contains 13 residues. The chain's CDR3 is CAWSVAKNTEAFF. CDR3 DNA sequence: TGTGCCTGGAGTGTAGCAAAGAACACTGAAGCTTTCTTT.

The CDR3, as DNA: TGTGCCAGCAGTGAAAGTCAGGCTTTGAACACTGAAGCTTTCTTT. It yields the protein CASSESQALNTEAFF. The rearrangement links TRBV25-1 to TRBJ1-1; D gene unclear. V lost 2 bases and J lost 0, with 10 bases in between. Germline-derived CDR1 and CDR2 are MGHDK and SYGVNS. This CDR3 has 15 amino acids.

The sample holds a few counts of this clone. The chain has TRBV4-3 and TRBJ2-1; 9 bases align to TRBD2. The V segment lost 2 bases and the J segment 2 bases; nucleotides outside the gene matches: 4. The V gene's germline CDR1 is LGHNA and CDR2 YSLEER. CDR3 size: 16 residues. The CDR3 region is CASSQSGRTPYNEQFF. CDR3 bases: TGCGCCAGCAGCCAAAGCGGGAGGACCCCCTACAATGAGCAGTTCTTC.

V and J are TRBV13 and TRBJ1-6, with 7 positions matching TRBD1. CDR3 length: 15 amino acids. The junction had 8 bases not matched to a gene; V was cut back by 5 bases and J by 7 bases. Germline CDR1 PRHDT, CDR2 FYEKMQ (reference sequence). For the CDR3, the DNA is TGTGCCAGCAGCCCCCCCACAGGGGAGAATTCACCCCTCCACTTT. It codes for CASSPPTGENSPLHF.

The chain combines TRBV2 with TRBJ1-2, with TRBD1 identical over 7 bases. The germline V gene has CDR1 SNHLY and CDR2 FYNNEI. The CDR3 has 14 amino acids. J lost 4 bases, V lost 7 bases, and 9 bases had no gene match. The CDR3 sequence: CASTGGDSRYGYTF. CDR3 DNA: TGTGCCAGCACCGGGGGGGACAGCCGCTATGGCTACACCTTC.

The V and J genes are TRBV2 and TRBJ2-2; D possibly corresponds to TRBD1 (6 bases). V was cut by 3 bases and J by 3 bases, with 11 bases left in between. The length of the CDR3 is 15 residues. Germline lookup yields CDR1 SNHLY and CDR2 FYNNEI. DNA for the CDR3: TGTGCCAGCAGTGAGTCAGGGGCGGACACCGGGGAGCTGTTTTTT. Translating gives CASSESGADTGELFF. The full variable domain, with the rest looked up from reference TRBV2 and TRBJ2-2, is EPEVTQTPSHQVTQMGQEVILRCVPISNHLYFYWYRQILGQKVEFLVSFYNNEISEKSEIFDDQFSVERPDGSNFTLKIRSTKLEDSAMYFCASSESGADTGELFFGEGSRLTVL.

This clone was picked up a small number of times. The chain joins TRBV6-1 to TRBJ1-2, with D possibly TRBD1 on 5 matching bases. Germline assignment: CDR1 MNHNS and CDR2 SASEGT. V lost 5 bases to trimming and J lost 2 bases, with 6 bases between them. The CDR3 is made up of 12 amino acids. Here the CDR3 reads CASSTGNYGYTF. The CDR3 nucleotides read TGTGCCAGCAGTACAGGAAACTATGGCTACACCTTC.

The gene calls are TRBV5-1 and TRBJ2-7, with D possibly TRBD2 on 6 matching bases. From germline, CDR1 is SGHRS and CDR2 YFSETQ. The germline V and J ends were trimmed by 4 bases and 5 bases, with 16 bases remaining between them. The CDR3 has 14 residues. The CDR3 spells CASSPRDGGDEQYV. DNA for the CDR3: TGCGCCAGCAGCCCCCGGGACGGCGGGGACGAGCAGTACGTC.

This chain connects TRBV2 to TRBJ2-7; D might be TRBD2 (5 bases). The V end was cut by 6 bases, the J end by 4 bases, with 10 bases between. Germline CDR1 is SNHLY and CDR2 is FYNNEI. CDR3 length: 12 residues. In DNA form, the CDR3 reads TGTGCCAGCAGACTAGAAGGGTACGAGCAGTACGTC. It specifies CASRLEGYEQYV.

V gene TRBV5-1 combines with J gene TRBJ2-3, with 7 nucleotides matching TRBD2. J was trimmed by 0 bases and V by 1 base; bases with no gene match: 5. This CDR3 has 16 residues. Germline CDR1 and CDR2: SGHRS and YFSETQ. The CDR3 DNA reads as TGCGCCAGCAGCTTGCTGGGAGGGTCTAGCACAGATACGCAGTATTTT. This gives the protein CASSLLGGSSTDTQYF.

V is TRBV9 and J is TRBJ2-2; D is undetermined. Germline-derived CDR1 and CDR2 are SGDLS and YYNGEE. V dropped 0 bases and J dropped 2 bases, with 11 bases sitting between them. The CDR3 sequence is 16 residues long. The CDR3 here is CASSVEKYSNTGELFF. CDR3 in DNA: TGTGCCAGCAGCGTAGAAAAGTACAGCAACACCGGGGAGCTGTTTTTT.

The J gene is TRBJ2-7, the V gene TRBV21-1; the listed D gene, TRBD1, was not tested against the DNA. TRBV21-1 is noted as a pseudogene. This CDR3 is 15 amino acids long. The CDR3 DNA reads TGTGCCAGCAGCAAAGAGGATCAGGGAAGGTACGAGCAGTACTTC. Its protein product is CASSKEDQGRYEQYF.

The DNA of the CDR3 is TGTGCCAGCAGCGTTACAGGGGCGGTGGATGAAAAACTGTTTTTT. Translated, it gives CASSVTGAVDEKLFF. The chain carries TRBV9 and TRBJ1-4, with 7 nucleotides matching TRBD1. With V trimmed by 2 bases and J by 6 bases, 7 bases remained unmatched. CDR1 and CDR2 (germline): SGDLS, YYNGEE. The CDR3 is 15 residues long.

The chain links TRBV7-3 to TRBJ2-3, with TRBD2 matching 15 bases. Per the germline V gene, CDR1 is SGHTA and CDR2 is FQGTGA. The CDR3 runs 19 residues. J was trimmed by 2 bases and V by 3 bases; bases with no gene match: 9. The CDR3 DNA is TGTGCCAGCAGCTTGCCCGGGACTAGCGGGGGGTGGGACACAGATACGCAGTATTTT. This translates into CASSLPGTSGGWDTDTQYF.

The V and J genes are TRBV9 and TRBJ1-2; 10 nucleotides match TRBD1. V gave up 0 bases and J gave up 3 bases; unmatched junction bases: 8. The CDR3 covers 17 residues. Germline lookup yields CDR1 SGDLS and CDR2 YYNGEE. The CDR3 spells CASSVAGQGGGDYGYTF. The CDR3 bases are TGTGCCAGCAGCGTAGCCGGACAGGGGGGTGGGGACTATGGCTACACCTTC.

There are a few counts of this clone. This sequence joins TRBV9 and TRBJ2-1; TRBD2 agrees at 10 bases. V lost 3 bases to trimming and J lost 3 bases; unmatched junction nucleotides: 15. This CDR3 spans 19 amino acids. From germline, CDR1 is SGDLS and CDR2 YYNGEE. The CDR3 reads CASSATASGSGRVYNEQFF. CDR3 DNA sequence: TGTGCCAGCAGCGCTACAGCGTCGGGAAGCGGGAGGGTCTACAATGAGCAGTTCTTC.

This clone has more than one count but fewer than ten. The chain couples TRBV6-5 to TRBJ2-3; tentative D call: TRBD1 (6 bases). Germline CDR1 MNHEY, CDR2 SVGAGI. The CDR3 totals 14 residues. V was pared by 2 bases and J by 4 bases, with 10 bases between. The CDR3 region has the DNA TGTGCCAGCAGTTACGACAGGCTCCCAGATACGCAGTATTTT. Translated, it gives CASSYDRLPDTQYF.

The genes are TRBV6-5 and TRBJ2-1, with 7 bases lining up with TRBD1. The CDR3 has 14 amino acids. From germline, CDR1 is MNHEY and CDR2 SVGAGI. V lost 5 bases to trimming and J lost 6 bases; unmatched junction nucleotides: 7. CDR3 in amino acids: CASSQDREINEQFF. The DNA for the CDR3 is TGTGCCAGCAGTCAAGACAGGGAGATCAATGAGCAGTTCTTC.

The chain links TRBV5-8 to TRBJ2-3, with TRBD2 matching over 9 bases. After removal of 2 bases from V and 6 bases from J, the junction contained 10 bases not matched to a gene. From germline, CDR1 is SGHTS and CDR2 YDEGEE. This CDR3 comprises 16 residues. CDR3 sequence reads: CASSFLGRGGLDTQYF. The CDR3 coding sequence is TGTGCCAGCAGCTTCCTGGGGCGGGGGGGCCTGGATACGCAGTATTTT.

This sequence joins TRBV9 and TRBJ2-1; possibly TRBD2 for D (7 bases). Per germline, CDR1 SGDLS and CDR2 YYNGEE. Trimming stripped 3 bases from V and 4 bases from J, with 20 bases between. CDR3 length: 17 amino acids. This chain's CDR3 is CASSAGGGGGKYNEQFF. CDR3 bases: TGTGCCAGCAGCGCCGGGGGAGGGGGGGGAAAGTACAATGAGCAGTTCTTC.

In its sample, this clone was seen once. The CDR3 DNA reads as TGCGCCAGCAGCCCGAGGACAAACTATGGCTACACCTTC. Translation gives CASSPRTNYGYTF. This sequence joins TRBV5-1 and TRBJ1-2; tentative D call: TRBD1 (5 bases). The CDR3 is 13 residues long. The germline V and J ends were trimmed by 4 bases and 2 bases, with 9 bases remaining between them. The germline gives CDR1 SGHRS, CDR2 YFSETQ.

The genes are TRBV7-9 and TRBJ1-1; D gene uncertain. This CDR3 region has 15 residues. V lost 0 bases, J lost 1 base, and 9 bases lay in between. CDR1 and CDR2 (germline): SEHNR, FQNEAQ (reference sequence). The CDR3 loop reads CASSLAATENTEAFF. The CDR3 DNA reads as TGTGCCAGCAGCTTAGCAGCGACGGAGAACACTGAAGCTTTCTTT.

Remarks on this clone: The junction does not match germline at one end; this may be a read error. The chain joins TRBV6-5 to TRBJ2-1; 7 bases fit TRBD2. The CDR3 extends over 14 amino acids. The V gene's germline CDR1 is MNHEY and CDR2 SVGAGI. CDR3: CASRAGLSSNEQFF. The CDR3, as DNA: TGTGCCAGCAGGGCGGGACTATCCTCCAATGAGCAGTTCTTC.

CDR3 nucleotides: TGTGCCAGCAGCCCGAACGGACTTTCTAGCACAGATACGCAGTATTTT. Protein sequence: CASSPNGLSSTDTQYF. The chain carries TRBV9 and TRBJ2-3, with D maybe TRBD2 (5 bases). The CDR3 covers 16 residues. Germline V gives CDR1 SGDLS, CDR2 YYNGEE. V lost 4 bases, J lost 0 bases, and 15 bases lay in between. The full variable domain, with the rest looked up from reference TRBV9 and TRBJ2-3, is DSGVTQTPKHLITATGQRVTLRCSPRSGDLSVYWYQQSLDQGLQFLIQYYNGEERAKGNILERFSAQQFPDLHSELNLSSLELGDSALYFCASSPNGLSSTDTQYFGPGTRLTVL.

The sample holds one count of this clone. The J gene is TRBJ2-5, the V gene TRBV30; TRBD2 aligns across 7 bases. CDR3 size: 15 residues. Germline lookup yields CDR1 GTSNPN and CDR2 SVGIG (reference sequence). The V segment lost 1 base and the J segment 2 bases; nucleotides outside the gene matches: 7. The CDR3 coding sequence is TGTGCCTGGAGTGCCTGTGGGGGGGGGCAAGAGACCCAGTACTTC. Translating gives CAWSACGGGQETQYF.

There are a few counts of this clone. The CDR3 protein is CASSESRAGAGYTF. The DNA for the CDR3 is TGTGCCAGCAGTGAATCACGAGCGGGGGCTGGCTACACCTTC. The chain carries TRBV6-1 and TRBJ1-2, with D tentatively TRBD1 (6 bases). The germline gives CDR1 MNHNS, CDR2 SASEGT. The CDR3 spans 14 residues. Deletions cut 2 bases from V and 7 bases from J, with 14 bases between.

The CDR3 coding sequence is TGTGCCAGCAGCTTAGGCGGGGGGAAGCAAGAGACCCAGTACTTC. Amino acids: CASSLGGGKQETQYF. This chain uses TRBV11-3 with TRBJ2-5; 8 bases agree with TRBD2. CDR1 is SGHNT and CDR2 is YENEEA in the germline V gene. CDR3 length: 15 amino acids. With 1 base clipped from V and 2 bases from J, the junction kept 3 bases outside the gene matches.